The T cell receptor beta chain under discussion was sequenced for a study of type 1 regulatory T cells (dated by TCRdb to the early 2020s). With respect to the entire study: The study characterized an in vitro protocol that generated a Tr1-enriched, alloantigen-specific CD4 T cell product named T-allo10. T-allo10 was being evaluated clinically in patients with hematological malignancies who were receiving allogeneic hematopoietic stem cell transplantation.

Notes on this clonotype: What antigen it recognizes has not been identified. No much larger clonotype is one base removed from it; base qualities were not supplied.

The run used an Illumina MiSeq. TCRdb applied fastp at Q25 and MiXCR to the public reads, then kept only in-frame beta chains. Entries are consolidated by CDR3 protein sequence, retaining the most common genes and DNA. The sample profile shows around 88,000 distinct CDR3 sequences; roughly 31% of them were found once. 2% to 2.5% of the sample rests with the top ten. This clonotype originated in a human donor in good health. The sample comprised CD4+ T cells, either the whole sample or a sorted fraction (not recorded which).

Read as DNA, the sequence is TGCGCCAGCAGCTTGGCCGGGTCCGAGCAGTACTTC. Translated, this is CASSLAGSEQYF. Here the chain combines TRBV5-1 and TRBJ2-7; no D gene call is confident. Measured from the cysteine to the phenylalanine, the CDR3 is 12 residues long. The CDR3 DNA has 36 bases and is translated from base 1. The germline V gene provides CDR1 SGHRS and CDR2 YFSETQ. V is pared back by 0 bases and J by 6 bases, with 7 bases lying between the germline termini.